This record concerns one T cell receptor (beta chain) sequence. Thyroid ultrasound and orbital computed tomography, with clinical symptoms and serum thyroxine and TRAb, informed diagnoses. The source of the sample is a study of T cells in Graves' hyperthyroidism and ophthalmopathy. The germline CDR1 and CDR2 sequences are DFQATT and SNEGSKA (reference sequence). The junction had 10 bases not matched to a gene; V was cut back by 5 bases and J by 4 bases. The CDR3 has 14 residues. TCR beta CDR3 region amplification was performed from RNA transcripts. First-round RT-PCR with HTBI primers amplified the TCR CDR3 region. MiXCR, applied by TCRdb to the multiplex PCR reads, yields one record per CDR3 protein. The sample has hundreds of thousands of distinct CDR3 sequences, over 35% seen once.

This receptor was identified in a young man with Graves' hyperthyroidism. The specimen was blood. The chain recombines TRBV20-1 with TRBJ2-7; TRBD2 aligns across 8 bases. The CDR3 DNA follows: TGCAGTGCTCCAGCCGCGGGGGGAGGGTACGAGCAGTACTTC. Translation gives CSAPAAGGGYEQYF.